Below are 20 T cell receptor beta chains sequenced from a single sample in a study of blood T cells in healthy people across ages. Using a J-beta primer mix together with a sample-barcoded 5' primer, a second PCR was run for roughly 6 to 11 cycles. TCRdb reprocessed the 5' RACE reads with MiXCR, giving one entry per CDR3 protein. The sample has about 590,000 distinct CDR3 sequences; roughly 31% are singletons. The sequenced sample was blood. The source is a woman aged 80 or older in good health.

The chain uses TRBV20-1 and TRBJ2-7, with 7 bases that match TRBD2. The CDR3 loop spans 15 amino acids. V lost 1 base and J lost 0; bases outside the gene matches: 6. Germline V gene lookup returns CDR1 DFQATT and CDR2 SNEGSKA (reference sequence). The CDR3 is CSARGLALSSYEQYF. In DNA form, the CDR3 reads TGCAGTGCTAGAGGACTAGCTTTGAGCTCCTACGAGCAGTACTTC.

Comment on this clonotype: A read error may explain this, as a much larger clone is one base away. V is TRBV6-5 and J is TRBJ2-5, with no clear D. The CDR3 is made up of 13 amino acids. Trimming pared 6 bases from V and 7 bases from J, leaving 15 bases between. The germline gives CDR1 MNHEY, CDR2 SVGAGI. CDR3 sequence reads: CASSRASWGTQYF. In DNA, the CDR3 is TGTGCCAGCAGCCGCGCCTCATGGGGGACCCAGTACTTC.

The chain combines TRBV5-1 with TRBJ1-2; TRBD1 is a possible D gene (5 bases). V lost 4 bases, J lost 3 bases, and 13 bases lay in between. The CDR3 has 14 residues. Germline lookup yields CDR1 SGHRS and CDR2 YFSETQ. The CDR3 bases are TGCGCCAGCAGCGGATCAATGGGGGACTATGGCTACACCTTC. It specifies CASSGSMGDYGYTF.

This chain links TRBV20-1 with TRBJ2-5; D unresolved. Trimming removed 0 bases at V and 2 bases at J, with 13 bases between. This CDR3 has 15 residues. From germline, CDR1 is DFQATT and CDR2 SNEGSKA (reference sequence). This chain's CDR3 is CSARELQDPQETQYF. The CDR3, as DNA: TGCAGTGCTAGAGAGCTCCAGGACCCTCAAGAGACCCAGTACTTC.

Comment on this clonotype: A much larger clone lies a single base off, so this may be a read error. The chain uses TRBV7-2 and TRBJ2-5; 10 bases agree with TRBD2. The CDR3 extends over 15 amino acids. Germline CDR1 SGHTA, CDR2 FQGNSA. Germline trimming cut 5 bases from V and 11 bases from J; bases unmatched to any gene: 14. Here the CDR3 reads CASSPQRGGGNEQYF. Written as DNA, the CDR3 is TGTGCCAGCAGCCCCCAGCGGGGGGGCGGCAATGAGCAGTACTTC.

Comments on this clonotype: A much larger clone is a single base away; this may be a read error. The chain recombines TRBV6-2 or TRBV6-3 with TRBJ2-5; 7 bases align to TRBD2. Per germline, CDR1 MNHEY and CDR2 SVGEGT. The CDR3 covers 15 residues. Trimming cost V 6 bases and J 11 bases; bases outside gene matches: 18. This chain's CDR3 is CASRETGGFVYGQYF. CDR3 nucleotide sequence: TGTGCCAGCAGGGAGACGGGGGGATTCGTTTACGGGCAGTACTTC.

This clonotype came up many times. The V and J genes are TRBV2 and TRBJ2-5; TRBD2 matches 11 bases. The CDR3 covers 16 residues. J gave up 3 bases and V 4 bases, and 7 bases lay outside the gene matches. CDR1 is SNHLY and CDR2 is FYNNEI in the germline V gene. The CDR3, as DNA: TGTGCCAGCAGTGCGCCGGGACTAGCGGAAAAAGAGACCCAGTACTTC. Translation: CASSAPGLAEKETQYF. The full variable domain, its missing parts supplied by reference TRBV2 and TRBJ2-5, is EPEVTQTPSHQVTQMGQEVILRCVPISNHLYFYWYRQILGQKVEFLVSFYNNEISEKSEIFDDQFSVERPDGSNFTLKIRSTKLEDSAMYFCASSAPGLAEKETQYFGPGTRLLVL.

The chain is built from TRBV6-5 and TRBJ1-3; no clear D gene. In germline, CDR1 is MNHEY, CDR2 SVGAGI. Deletions cut 0 bases from V and 2 bases from J, with 8 bases between. This CDR3 spans 15 amino acids. CDR3 sequence: CASSYSSTTGNTIYF. For the CDR3, the DNA is TGTGCCAGCAGTTACTCAAGCACAACTGGAAACACCATATATTTT.

This clonotype was counted at least ten times. This rearrangement joins TRBV7-2 to TRBJ2-3; D is undetermined. The germline gives CDR1 SGHTA, CDR2 FQGNSA. This CDR3 contains 12 residues. V lost 4 bases, J lost 4 bases, and 6 bases lay in between. The CDR3 nucleotides are TGTGCCAGCAGCTCCCGCCCAGATACGCAGTATTTT. Translated: CASSSRPDTQYF.

Only a few counts were recorded for this clonotype. The chain couples TRBV12-5 to TRBJ1-1, with a tentative D call TRBD1 (5 bases). Germline CDR1 and CDR2: LGHNT and FRNRAP. V was clipped by 6 bases and J by 4 bases, with 6 bases between them. The CDR3 length is 11 residues. In nucleotides, the CDR3 is TGTGCTAGTGGAAGGGGCACTGAAGCTTTCTTT. Translating it yields CASGRGTEAFF.

The sample holds a few counts of this clonotype. A junction end diverges from the germline sequence, so it may reflect a read error. The chain joins TRBV4-2 to TRBJ2-3, with 7 bases that match TRBD2. Germline V gives CDR1 LGHNA, CDR2 YNFKEQ. The CDR3 loop spans 15 amino acids. The CDR3 loop is CASGQGLAAGDTQYF. The CDR3 nucleotides are TGTGCCAGCGGCCAAGGGCTAGCGGCGGGAGATACACAGTATTTT.

This clonotype was recorded a few times. J is TRBJ2-7 and V is TRBV5-5; 8 bases are shared with TRBD1. The CDR3 loop spans 14 amino acids. The germline V gene has CDR1 SGHKS and CDR2 YYEKEE (reference sequence). The V segment lost 4 bases and the J segment 3 bases; nucleotides outside the gene matches: 6. The chain's CDR3 is CASSLGQDNYEQYF. The CDR3, as DNA: TGTGCCAGCAGCCTGGGACAGGACAACTACGAGCAGTACTTC.

V usage is TRBV6-5 and J usage is TRBJ2-7, with D perhaps assigned TRBD1 or TRBD2 (5 bases each). The V end lost 6 bases, the J end lost 3 bases, and 12 bases lay between the germline ends. Per the germline V gene, CDR1 is MNHEY and CDR2 is SVGAGI. This CDR3 has 13 amino acids. The CDR3 spells CASRVPGGYEQYF. The CDR3, as DNA: TGTGCCAGCAGGGTCCCTGGGGGCTACGAGCAGTACTTC.

The sample holds many counts of this clonotype. The genes are TRBV14 and TRBJ2-1; D may be TRBD2 (5 bases). This CDR3 is 14 amino acids long. Per germline, CDR1 SGHDN and CDR2 FVKESK. V lost 4 bases and J lost 4, with 11 bases in between. The CDR3 loop is CASSPLGRYNEQFF. CDR3 DNA sequence: TGTGCCAGCAGCCCGTTGGGGAGATACAATGAGCAGTTCTTC.

This clonotype was seen at least ten times. The chain has TRBV12-3 or TRBV12-4 and TRBJ1-2; D is unclear. The CDR3 extends over 14 amino acids. V lost 3 bases, J lost 8 bases, and 16 bases lay in between. The CDR3 sequence is CASSLVQTLGGYTF. The DNA of the CDR3 is TGTGCCAGCAGTTTGGTCCAAACCTTGGGGGGCTACACCTTC.

CDR3 DNA sequence: TGTGCCAGCAATCCCGGGGGGTCCGGGGAGCTGTTTTTT. Translating gives CASNPGGSGELFF. The genes are TRBV14 and TRBJ2-2; 7 positions match TRBD2. The junction had 5 bases not matched to a gene; V was cut back by 7 bases and J by 6 bases. The CDR3 loop spans 13 amino acids. Germline V CDR1 and CDR2: SGHDN, FVKESK.

This clonotype was picked up a small number of times. J is TRBJ1-6 and V is TRBV2; 7 positions match TRBD1. This CDR3 spans 14 amino acids. V dropped 6 bases and J dropped 6; count of bases not matched to a gene: 5. Germline V lookup: CDR1 SNHLY, CDR2 FYNNEI. As DNA, the CDR3 is TGTGCCAGCAGGCGGGACAGTTTTAATTCACCCCTCCACTTT. Amino acids: CASRRDSFNSPLHF.

V usage is TRBV7-2 and J usage is TRBJ2-5; 10 nucleotides agree with TRBD1. The DNA end is a closer match to TRBJ2-7, so the J assignment may be wrong. CDR3 length: 14 amino acids. Germline-derived CDR1 and CDR2 are SGHTA and FQGNSA. The CDR3 spells CASSLMDRGDEQYF. CDR3 coding DNA: TGTGCCAGCAGCCTCATGGACAGGGGGGACGAGCAGTACTTC.

This clonotype was observed many times. J is TRBJ2-7 and V is TRBV15; D is perhaps TRBD2 (5 bases). With 0 bases removed from V and 9 bases from J, the gap between germline ends came to 21 bases. Germline loops: CDR1 LNHNV, CDR2 YYDKDF (reference sequence). The CDR3 spans 16 residues. The CDR3 sequence is CATSRDLSRTLVGQYF. As DNA, the CDR3 is TGTGCCACCAGCAGAGATCTATCCCGGACTCTGGTCGGGCAGTACTTC.

This clonotype has at least ten counts. The chain joins TRBV2 to TRBJ1-1; no definite D call. The germline V gene has CDR1 SNHLY and CDR2 FYNNEI. Between the trimmed V and J ends, which lost 2 bases and 0 bases, there was a span of 16 bases. This CDR3 has 17 residues. CDR3 sequence: CASSETSTVFVNTEAFF. The CDR3 coding sequence is TGTGCCAGCAGTGAAACGTCTACGGTTTTCGTGAACACTGAAGCTTTCTTT.